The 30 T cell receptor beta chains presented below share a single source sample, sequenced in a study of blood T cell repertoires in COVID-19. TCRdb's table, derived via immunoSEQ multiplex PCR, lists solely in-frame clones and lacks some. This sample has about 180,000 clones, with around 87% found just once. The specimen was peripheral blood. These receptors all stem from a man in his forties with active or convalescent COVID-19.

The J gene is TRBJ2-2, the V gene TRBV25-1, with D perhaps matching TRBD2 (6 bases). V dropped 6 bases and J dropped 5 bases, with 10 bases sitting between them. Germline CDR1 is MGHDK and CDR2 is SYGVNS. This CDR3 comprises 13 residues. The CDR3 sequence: CASRQGGTGELFF. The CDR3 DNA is TGTGCCAGCAGGCAGGGAGGTACCGGGGAGCTGTTTTTT.

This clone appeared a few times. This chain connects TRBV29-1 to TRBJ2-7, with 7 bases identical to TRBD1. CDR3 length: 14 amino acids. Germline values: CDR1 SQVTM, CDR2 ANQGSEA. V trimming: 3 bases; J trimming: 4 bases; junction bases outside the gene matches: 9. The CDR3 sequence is CSVDITGAAYEQYF. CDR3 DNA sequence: TGCAGCGTTGATATAACAGGGGCTGCTTACGAGCAGTACTTC.

Here the CDR3 reads CASSDDMNLNYGYTF. CDR3 DNA: TGTGCCAGCAGTGATGACATGAACCTGAACTATGGCTACACCTTC. The chain couples TRBV6-1 to TRBJ1-2; no clear D. Germline CDR1 is MNHNS and CDR2 is SASEGT. V lost 3 bases, J lost 2 bases, and 13 bases lay in between. This CDR3 has 15 residues.

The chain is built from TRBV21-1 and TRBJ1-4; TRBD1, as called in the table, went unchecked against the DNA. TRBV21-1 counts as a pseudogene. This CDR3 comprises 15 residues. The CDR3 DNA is TGTGCCAGCAGCAAAGACAGGGGGCTTGGCGAAAAACTGTTTTTT. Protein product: CASSKDRGLGEKLFF.

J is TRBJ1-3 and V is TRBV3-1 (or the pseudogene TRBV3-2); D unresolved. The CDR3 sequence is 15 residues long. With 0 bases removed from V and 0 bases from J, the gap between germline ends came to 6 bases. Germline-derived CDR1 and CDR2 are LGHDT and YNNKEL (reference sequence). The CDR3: CASSQERSSGNTIYF. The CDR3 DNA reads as TGTGCCAGCAGCCAAGAACGGAGCTCTGGAAACACCATATATTTT.

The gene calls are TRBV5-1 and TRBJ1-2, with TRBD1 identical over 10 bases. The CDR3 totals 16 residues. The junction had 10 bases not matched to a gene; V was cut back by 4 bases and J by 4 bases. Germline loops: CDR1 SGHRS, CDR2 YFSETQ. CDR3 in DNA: TGCGCCAGCAGCGAGACAGGGGGCCATTACCGCTATGGCTACACCTTC. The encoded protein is CASSETGGHYRYGYTF.

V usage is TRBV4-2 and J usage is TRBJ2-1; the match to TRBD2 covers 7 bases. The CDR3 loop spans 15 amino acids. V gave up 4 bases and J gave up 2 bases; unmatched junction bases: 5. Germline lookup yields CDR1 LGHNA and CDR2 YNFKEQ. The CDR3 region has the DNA TGTGCCAGCAGCCCAGCGGGGAGTCCCTACAATGAGCAGTTCTTC. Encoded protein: CASSPAGSPYNEQFF.

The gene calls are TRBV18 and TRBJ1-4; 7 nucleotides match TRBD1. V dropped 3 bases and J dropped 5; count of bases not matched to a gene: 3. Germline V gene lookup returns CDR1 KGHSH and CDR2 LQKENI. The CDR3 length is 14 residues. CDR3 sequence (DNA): TGTGCCAGCTCACCCGGGACAGACAATGAAAAACTGTTTTTT. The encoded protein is CASSPGTDNEKLFF.

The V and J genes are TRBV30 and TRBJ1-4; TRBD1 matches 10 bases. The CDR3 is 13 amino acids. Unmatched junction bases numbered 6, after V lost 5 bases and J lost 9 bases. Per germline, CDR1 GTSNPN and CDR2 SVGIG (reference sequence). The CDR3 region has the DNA TGTGCCTGGGGACAGGGGGTTTTGAAAAAACTGTTTTTT. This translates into CAWGQGVLKKLFF. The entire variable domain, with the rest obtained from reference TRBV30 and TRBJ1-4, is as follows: SQTIHQWPATLVQPVGSPLSLECTVEGTSNPNLYWYRQAAGRGLQLLFYSVGIGQISSEVPQNLSASRPQDRQFILSSKKLLLSDSGFYLCAWGQGVLKKLFFGSGTQLSVL.

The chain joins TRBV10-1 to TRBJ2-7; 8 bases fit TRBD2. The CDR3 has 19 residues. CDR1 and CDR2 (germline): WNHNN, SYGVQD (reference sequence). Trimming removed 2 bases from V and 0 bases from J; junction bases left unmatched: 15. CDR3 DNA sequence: TGCGCCAGCAGTGAGCCTCCCAGACTCGCGGGGGGTAACTCCTACGAGCAGTACTTC. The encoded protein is CASSEPPRLAGGNSYEQYF.

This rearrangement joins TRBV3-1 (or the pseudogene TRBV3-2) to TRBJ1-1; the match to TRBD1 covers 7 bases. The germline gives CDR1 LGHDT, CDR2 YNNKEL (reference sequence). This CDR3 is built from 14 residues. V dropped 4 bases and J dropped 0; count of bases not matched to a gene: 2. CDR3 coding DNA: TGTGCCAGCAGCCGGGGACAGATGAACACTGAAGCTTTCTTT. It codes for CASSRGQMNTEAFF.

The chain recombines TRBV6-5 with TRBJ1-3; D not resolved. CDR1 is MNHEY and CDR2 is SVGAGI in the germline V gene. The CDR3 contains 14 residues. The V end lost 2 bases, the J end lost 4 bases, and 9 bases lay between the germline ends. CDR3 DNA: TGTGCCAGCAGTTACCAACAAAGAGGAAACACCATATATTTT. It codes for CASSYQQRGNTIYF.

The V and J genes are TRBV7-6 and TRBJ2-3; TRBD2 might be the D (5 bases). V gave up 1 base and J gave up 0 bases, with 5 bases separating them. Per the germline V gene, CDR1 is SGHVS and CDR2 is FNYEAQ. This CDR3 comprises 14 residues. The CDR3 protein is CASSLGLSTDTQYF. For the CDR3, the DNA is TGTGCCAGCAGCTTAGGACTAAGCACAGATACGCAGTATTTT.

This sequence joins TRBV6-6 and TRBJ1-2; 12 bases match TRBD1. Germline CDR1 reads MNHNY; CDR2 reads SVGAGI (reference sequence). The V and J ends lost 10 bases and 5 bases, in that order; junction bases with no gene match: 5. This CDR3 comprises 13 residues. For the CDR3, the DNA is TGTGCCACGGCGGGACAGGGGGCGTATGGCTACACCTTC. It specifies CATAGQGAYGYTF.

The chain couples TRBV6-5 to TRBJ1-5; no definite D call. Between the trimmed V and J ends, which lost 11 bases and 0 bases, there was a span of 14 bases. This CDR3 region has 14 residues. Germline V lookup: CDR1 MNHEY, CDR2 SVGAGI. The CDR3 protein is CAGVSGHSNQPQHF. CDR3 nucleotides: TGTGCCGGCGTCAGCGGTCATAGCAATCAGCCCCAGCATTTT.

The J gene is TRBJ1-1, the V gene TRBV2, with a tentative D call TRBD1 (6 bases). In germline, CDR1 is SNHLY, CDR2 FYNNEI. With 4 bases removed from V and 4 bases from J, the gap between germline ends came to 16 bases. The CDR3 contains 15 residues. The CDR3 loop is CASSAYQQGGTEAFF. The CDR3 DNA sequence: TGTGCCAGCAGTGCCTACCAACAGGGTGGCACTGAAGCTTTCTTT.

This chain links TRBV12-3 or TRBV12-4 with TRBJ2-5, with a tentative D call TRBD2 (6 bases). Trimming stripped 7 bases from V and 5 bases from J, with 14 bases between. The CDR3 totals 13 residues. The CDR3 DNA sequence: TGTGCCAGCACCTTCCATGGGGGGGAGACCCAGTACTTC. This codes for CASTFHGGETQYF.

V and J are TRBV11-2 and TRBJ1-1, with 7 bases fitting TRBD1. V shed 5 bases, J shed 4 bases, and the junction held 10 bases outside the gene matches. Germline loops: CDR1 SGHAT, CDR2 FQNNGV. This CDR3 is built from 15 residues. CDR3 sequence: CASSPRQGSSTEAFF. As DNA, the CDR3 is TGTGCCAGCAGCCCTCGACAGGGAAGTAGCACTGAAGCTTTCTTT.

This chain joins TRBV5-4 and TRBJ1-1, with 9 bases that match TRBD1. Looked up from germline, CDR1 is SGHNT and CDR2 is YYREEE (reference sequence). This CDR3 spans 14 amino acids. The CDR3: CETQRQGGGTEAFF. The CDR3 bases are TGTGAAACGCAAAGACAGGGGGGAGGGACTGAAGCTTTCTTT. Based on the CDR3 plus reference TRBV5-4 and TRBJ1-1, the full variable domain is ETGVTQSPTHLIKTRGQQVTLRCSSQSGHNTVSWYQQALGQGPQFIFQYYREEENGRGNFPPRFSGLQFPNYSSELNVNALELDDSALYLCETQRQGGGTEAFFGQGTRLTVV.

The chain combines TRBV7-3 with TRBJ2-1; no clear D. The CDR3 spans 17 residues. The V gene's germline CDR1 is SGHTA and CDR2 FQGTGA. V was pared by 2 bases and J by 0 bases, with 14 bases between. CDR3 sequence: CASSLVPAASSYNEQFF. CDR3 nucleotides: TGTGCCAGCAGCTTAGTCCCCGCAGCGAGCTCCTACAATGAGCAGTTCTTC.

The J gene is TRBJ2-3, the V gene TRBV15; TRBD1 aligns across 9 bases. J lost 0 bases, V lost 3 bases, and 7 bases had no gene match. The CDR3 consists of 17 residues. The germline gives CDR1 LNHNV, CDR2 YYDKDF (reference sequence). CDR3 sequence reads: CATSRGRTGVSTDTQYF. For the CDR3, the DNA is TGTGCCACCAGCAGGGGCAGGACAGGGGTCAGCACAGATACGCAGTATTTT.

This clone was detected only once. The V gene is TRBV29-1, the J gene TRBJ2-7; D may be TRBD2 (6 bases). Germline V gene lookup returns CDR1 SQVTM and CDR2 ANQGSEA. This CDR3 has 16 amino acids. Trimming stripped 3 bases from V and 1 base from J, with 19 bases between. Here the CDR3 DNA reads TGCAGCGTTGATTTCGCCGGACCAGCGGGTTCCTACGAGCAGTACTTC. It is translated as CSVDFAGPAGSYEQYF.

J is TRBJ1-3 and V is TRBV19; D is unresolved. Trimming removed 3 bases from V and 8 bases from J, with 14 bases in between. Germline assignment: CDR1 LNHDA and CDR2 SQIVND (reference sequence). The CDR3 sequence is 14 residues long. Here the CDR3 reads CASSMTPSWDTIYF. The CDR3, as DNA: TGTGCCAGTAGTATGACTCCGAGTTGGGACACCATATATTTT.

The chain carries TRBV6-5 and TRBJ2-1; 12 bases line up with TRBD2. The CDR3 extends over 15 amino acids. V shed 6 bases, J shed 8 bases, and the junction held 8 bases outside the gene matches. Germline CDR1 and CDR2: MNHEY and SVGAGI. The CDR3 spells CASSYSSGGADEQFF. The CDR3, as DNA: TGTGCCAGCAGCTATTCTAGCGGGGGGGCCGATGAGCAGTTCTTC.

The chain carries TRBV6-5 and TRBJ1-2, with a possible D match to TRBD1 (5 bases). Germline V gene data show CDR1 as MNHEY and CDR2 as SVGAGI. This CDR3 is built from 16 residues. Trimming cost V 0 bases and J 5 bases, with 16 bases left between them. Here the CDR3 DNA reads TGTGCCAGCAGTTACTCCGGGTCGGGGGGGATATATGGCTACACCTTC. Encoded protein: CASSYSGSGGIYGYTF.

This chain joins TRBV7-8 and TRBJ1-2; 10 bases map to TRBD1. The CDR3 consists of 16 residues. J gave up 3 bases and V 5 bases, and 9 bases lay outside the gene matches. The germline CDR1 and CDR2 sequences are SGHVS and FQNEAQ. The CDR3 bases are TGTGCCAGCAGCCTGAGGACAGGGGGGCTCTACTATGGCTACACCTTC. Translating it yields CASSLRTGGLYYGYTF.

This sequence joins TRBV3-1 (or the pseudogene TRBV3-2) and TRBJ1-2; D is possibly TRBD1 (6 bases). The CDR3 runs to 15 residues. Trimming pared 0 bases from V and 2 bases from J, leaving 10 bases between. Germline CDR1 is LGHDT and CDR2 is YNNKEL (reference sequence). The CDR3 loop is CASSQDGRGNYGYTF. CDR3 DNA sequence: TGTGCCAGCAGCCAAGACGGGAGGGGGAACTATGGCTACACCTTC.

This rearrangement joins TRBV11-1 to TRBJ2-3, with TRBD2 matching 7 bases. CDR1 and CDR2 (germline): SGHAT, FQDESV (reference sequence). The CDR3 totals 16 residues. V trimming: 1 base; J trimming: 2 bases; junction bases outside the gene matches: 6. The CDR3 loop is CASSLGDYSPTDTQYF. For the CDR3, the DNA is TGTGCCAGCAGCTTAGGGGACTATAGCCCCACAGATACGCAGTATTTT.

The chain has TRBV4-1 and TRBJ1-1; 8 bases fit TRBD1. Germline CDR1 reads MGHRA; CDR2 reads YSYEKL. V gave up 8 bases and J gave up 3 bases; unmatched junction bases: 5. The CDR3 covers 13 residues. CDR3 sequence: CASGQGADTEAFF. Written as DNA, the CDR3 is TGCGCCAGCGGTCAGGGGGCTGACACTGAAGCTTTCTTT.

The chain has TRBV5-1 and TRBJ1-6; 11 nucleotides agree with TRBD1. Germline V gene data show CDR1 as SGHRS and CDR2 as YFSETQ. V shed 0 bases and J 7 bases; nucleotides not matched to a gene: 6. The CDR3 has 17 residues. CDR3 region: CASSLAGQGAENSPLHF. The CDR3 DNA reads TGCGCCAGCAGCTTGGCCGGACAGGGGGCTGAGAATTCACCCCTCCACTTT. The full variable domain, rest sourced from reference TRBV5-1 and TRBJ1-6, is KAGVTQTPRYLIKTRGQQVTLSCSPISGHRSVSWYQQTPGQGLQFLFEYFSETQRNKGNFPGRFSGRQFSNSRSEMNVSTLELGDSALYLCASSLAGQGAENSPLHFGNGTRLTVT.